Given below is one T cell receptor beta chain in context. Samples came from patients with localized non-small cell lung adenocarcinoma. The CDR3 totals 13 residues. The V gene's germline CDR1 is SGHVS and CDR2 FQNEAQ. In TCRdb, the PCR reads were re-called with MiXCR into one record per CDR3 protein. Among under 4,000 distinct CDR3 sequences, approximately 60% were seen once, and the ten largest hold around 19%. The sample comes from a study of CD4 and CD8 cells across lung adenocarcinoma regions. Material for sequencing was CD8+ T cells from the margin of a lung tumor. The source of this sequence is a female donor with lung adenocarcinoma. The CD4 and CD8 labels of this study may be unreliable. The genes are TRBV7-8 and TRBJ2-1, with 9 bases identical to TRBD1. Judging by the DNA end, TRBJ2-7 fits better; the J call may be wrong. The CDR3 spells CASSWDRAYEQYF. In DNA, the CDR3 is TGTGCCAGCAGCTGGGACAGGGCCTACGAGCAGTACTTC.